A selection of T cell receptor beta chains follows, all from one sample in a study of early T cells in non-severe SARS-CoV-2 infection. One entry per CDR3 protein results from TCRdb running MiXCR on the 5' RACE reads. The data hold about 46,000 distinct CDR3 sequences, with over 5% observed a single time. Sequences were derived from whole blood, sampled at baseline. These TCRs come from an adult who was a healthcare worker with PCR-confirmed SARS-CoV-2 infection or an uninfected control (not recorded which). Each CDR3 is given with its conserved first and last residue. A D gene is named only where the DNA matches it firmly. A row's size may be missing; if present it is once, few, many or a size class.

-	-	TRBV29-1	TRBJ1-1	CSSLSSTEAFF	TGCAGCTCCCTTTCCAGCACTGAAGCTTTCTTT
many	-	TRBV4-1	TRBJ2-7	CASSLDTLSPYEQYF	TGCGCCAGCAGCCTAGACACTCTGAGCCCCTACGAGCAGTACTTC
many	-	TRBV5-5	TRBJ2-7	CASSLGHEQYF	TGTGCCAGCAGCTTGGGGCACGAGCAGTACTTC
many	-	TRBV12-3/TRBV12-4	TRBJ2-5	CASSFMAKETQYF	TGTGCCAGCAGTTTTATGGCGAAAGAGACCCAGTACTTC
many	TRBD2	TRBV6-4	TRBJ2-1	CASSDDSGSPNEQFF	TGTGCCAGCAGTGACGATAGCGGGAGCCCCAATGAGCAGTTCTTC
many	TRBD1	TRBV4-2	TRBJ1-5	CASSQDRGTGNQPQHF	TGTGCCAGCAGCCAAGATAGGGGGACAGGCAATCAGCCCCAGCATTTT
many	TRBD1	TRBV20-1	TRBJ2-3	CSARVQGATDTQYF	TGCAGTGCTAGAGTACAGGGGGCGACAGATACGCAGTATTTT
many	-	TRBV29-1	TRBJ2-2	CSVVGVLGGELFF	TGCAGCGTTGTGGGGGTATTGGGCGGGGAGCTGTTTTTT
many	-	TRBV6-6	TRBJ2-3	CASSPLGSLTSTDTQYF	TGTGCCAGCAGCCCTTTGGGGTCGTTGACTAGCACAGATACGCAGTATTTT
many	-	TRBV29-1	TRBJ2-2	CSVADSGELFF	TGCAGCGTTGCTGATTCCGGGGAGCTGTTTTTT
-	TRBD2	TRBV28	TRBJ2-7	CASSRSGGGPEQYF	TGTGCCAGCAGCCGCAGCGGGGGAGGTCCCGAGCAGTACTTC
many	-	TRBV6-6	TRBJ1-1	CASSSAGNTEAFF	TGTGCCAGCAGTTCGGCTGGGAACACTGAAGCTTTCTTT
-	TRBD1	TRBV18	TRBJ1-6	CASAGQGANSPLHF	TGTGCCAGCGCCGGGCAGGGGGCTAATTCACCCCTCCACTTT
-	-	TRBV2	TRBJ1-6	CASRGASHSPLHF	TGTGCCTCACGAGGGGCTTCCCATTCACCCCTCCACTTT
many	TRBD2	TRBV6-4	TRBJ2-3	CASATSGSADTQYF	TGTGCCAGCGCTACTAGCGGGAGCGCAGATACGCAGTATTTT
many	TRBD1	TRBV13	TRBJ1-5	CASSLSGGDQPQHF	TGTGCCAGCAGCTTATCAGGGGGCGATCAGCCCCAGCATTTT
many	-	TRBV19	TRBJ2-2	CASSKWGTRGPKNTGELFF	TGTGCCAGTAGTAAGTGGGGAACACGGGGCCCCAAAAACACCGGGGAGCTGTTTTTT
many	TRBD2	TRBV19	TRBJ2-1	CASSIPLTSGGEQFF	TGTGCCAGTAGTATACCACTGACTAGCGGCGGAGAGCAGTTCTTC
many	-	TRBV6-1	TRBJ1-2	CASSEGPGATKYGYTF	TGTGCCAGCAGTGAAGGCCCGGGGGCGACCAAGTATGGCTACACCTTC
-	-	TRBV4-1	TRBJ2-4	CASTTGLGAKNIQYF	TGCGCCAGCACCACAGGGCTTGGAGCCAAAAACATTCAGTACTTC
many	-	TRBV19	TRBJ2-3	CASTPLGVGAGTDTQYF	TGTGCCAGTACGCCCTTGGGGGTAGGGGCCGGCACAGATACGCAGTATTTT
many	TRBD1	TRBV20-1	TRBJ1-1	CSARRTGATTEAFF	TGCAGTGCTAGGAGGACAGGGGCAACAACTGAAGCTTTCTTT
few	-	TRBV24-1	TRBJ2-1	CATAKDDEQFF	TGTGCCACCGCTAAAGACGATGAGCAGTTCTTC
many	TRBD1	TRBV2	TRBJ1-4	CASSEFDRVEEKLFF	TGTGCCAGCAGTGAGTTCGACAGGGTGGAGGAAAAACTGTTTTTT
few	TRBD1	TRBV4-1	TRBJ2-7	CAAGTGVREQYF	TGCGCCGCCGGGACAGGGGTCCGCGAGCAGTACTTC
many	-	TRBV3-1	TRBJ2-7	CASSQGLGGRASYEQYF	TGTGCCAGCAGCCAAGGCCTGGGCGGGCGGGCTTCCTACGAGCAGTACTTC
many	TRBD1	TRBV5-1	TRBJ2-1	CASSSDRGITNEQFF	TGCGCCAGCAGCTCCGACAGGGGGATTACCAATGAGCAGTTCTTC
many	-	TRBV29-1	TRBJ2-7	CSVMGDKGGEQYF	TGCAGCGTTATGGGAGATAAGGGGGGCGAGCAGTACTTC
-	TRBD1	TRBV3-1	TRBJ2-7	CASSQDTGGEQYF	TGTGCCAGCAGCCAAGATACAGGGGGCGAGCAGTACTTC
many	TRBD2	TRBV7-9	TRBJ2-1	CASSLALAGGYNEQFF	TGTGCCAGCAGCTTAGCACTAGCGGGAGGGTACAATGAGCAGTTCTTC
-	TRBD1	TRBV28	TRBJ2-2	CASSLKTGGNTGELFF	TGTGCCAGCAGCCTCAAAACAGGGGGCAACACCGGGGAGCTGTTTTTT
many	-	TRBV30	TRBJ1-6	CAWNEGRNSPLHF	TGTGCCTGGAACGAGGGGAGGAATTCACCCCTCCACTTT
many	-	TRBV4-2	TRBJ2-3	CASSQAPGSKKDTQYF	TGTGCCAGCAGCCAAGCCCCGGGCAGCAAGAAAGATACGCAGTATTTT
many	-	TRBV28	TRBJ2-5	CASSRRLEVTQETQYF	TGTGCCAGCAGTCGCAGACTAGAGGTGACACAAGAGACCCAGTACTTC
many	-	TRBV7-9	TRBJ2-2	CASSLGDWNTGELFF	TGTGCCAGCAGCTTAGGTGACTGGAACACCGGGGAGCTGTTTTTT
few	TRBD2	TRBV12-3/TRBV12-4	TRBJ2-2	CASSRTSGRALTGELFF	TGTGCCAGCAGCCGGACTAGCGGGAGGGCCTTGACCGGGGAGCTGTTTTTT
many	TRBD2	TRBV7-6	TRBJ2-2	CASTPLAGGPGTGELFF	TGTGCCAGCACCCCCCTAGCGGGAGGGCCCGGCACCGGGGAGCTGTTTTTT
many	TRBD2	TRBV7-3	TRBJ2-3	CASSLGGRRTDTQYF	TGTGCCAGCAGCTTGGGCGGGAGGAGGACAGATACGCAGTATTTT
many	-	TRBV11-2	TRBJ1-1	CASSPNLGDTEAFF	TGTGCCAGCAGCCCTAATCTAGGGGACACTGAAGCTTTCTTT
many	TRBD2	TRBV6-4	TRBJ2-3	CASSRTPGTGEGYADTQYF	TGTGCCAGCAGTCGAACCCCTGGAACGGGGGAGGGCTACGCTGATACGCAGTATTTT
-	-	TRBV30	TRBJ1-3	CAWSVGQFSYF	TGTGCCTGGAGTGTCGGACAGTTTTCATATTTT
-	-	TRBV25-1	TRBJ2-2	CASSGRDLTPPGELFF	TGTGCCAGCAGTGGTAGGGACCTTACCCCCCCGGGGGAGCTGTTTTTT
many	-	TRBV7-2	TRBJ1-2	CASRLQVYGYTF	TGTGCCAGCAGACTACAAGTCTATGGCTACACCTTC
many	TRBD2	TRBV20-1	TRBJ2-5	CSARPLAGGDSETQYF	TGCAGTGCTAGACCACTAGCGGGAGGGGATAGCGAGACCCAGTACTTC
many	TRBD1	TRBV20-1	TRBJ2-7	CSARGDREFHEQYF	TGCAGTGCTAGAGGGGACAGGGAGTTCCACGAGCAGTACTTC
-	-	TRBV11-2	TRBJ1-6	CASSPDILGGSPLHF	TGTGCCAGCAGCCCAGACATACTTGGGGGTTCACCCCTCCACTTT
few	-	TRBV30	TRBJ1-3	CAWRASGNTIYF	TGTGCCTGGAGAGCCTCTGGAAACACCATATATTTT
-	TRBD1	TRBV3-1	TRBJ2-7	CASSQWTGGTYEQYF	TGTGCCAGCAGCCAATGGACAGGGGGCACCTACGAGCAGTACTTC
-	-	TRBV11-2	TRBJ2-2	CASSLVGRELFF	TGTGCCAGCAGCTTAGTAGGGAGGGAGCTGTTTTTT
many	TRBD2	TRBV5-1	TRBJ2-1	CASSPGGMGSSYNEQFF	TGCGCCAGCAGCCCCGGGGGGATGGGTAGCTCCTACAATGAGCAGTTCTTC